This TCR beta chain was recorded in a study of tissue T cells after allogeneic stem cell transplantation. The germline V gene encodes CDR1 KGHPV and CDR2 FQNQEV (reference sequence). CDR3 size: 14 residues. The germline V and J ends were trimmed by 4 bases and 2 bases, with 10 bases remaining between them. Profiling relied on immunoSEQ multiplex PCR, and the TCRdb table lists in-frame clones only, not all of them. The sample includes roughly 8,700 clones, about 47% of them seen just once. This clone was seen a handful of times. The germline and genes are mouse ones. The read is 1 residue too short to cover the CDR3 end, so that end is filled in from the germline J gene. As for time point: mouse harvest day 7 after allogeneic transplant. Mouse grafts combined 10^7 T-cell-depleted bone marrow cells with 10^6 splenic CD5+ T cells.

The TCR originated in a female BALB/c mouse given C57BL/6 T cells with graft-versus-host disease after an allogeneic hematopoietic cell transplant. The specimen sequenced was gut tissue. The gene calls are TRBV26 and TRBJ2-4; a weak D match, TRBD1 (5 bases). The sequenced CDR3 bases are TGTGCCAGCAGTCCCCGGACAATTCAAAACACCTTGTAC. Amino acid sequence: CASSPRTIQNTLY. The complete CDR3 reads CASSPRTIQNTLYF.